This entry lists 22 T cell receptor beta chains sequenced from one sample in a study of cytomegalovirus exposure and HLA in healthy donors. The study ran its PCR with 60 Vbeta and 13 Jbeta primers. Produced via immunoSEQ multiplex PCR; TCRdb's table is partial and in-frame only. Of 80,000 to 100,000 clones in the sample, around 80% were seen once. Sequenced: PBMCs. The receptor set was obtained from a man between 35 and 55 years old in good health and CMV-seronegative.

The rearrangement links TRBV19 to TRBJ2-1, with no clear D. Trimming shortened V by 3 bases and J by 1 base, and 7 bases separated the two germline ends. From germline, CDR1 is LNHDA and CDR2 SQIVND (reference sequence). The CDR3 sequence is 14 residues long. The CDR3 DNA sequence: TGTGCCAGTAGTATTTACGGGTCCTACAATGAGCAGTTCTTC. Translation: CASSIYGSYNEQFF.

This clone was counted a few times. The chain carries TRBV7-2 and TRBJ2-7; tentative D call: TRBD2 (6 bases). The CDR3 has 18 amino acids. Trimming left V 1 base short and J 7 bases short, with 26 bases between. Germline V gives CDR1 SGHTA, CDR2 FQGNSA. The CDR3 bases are TGTGCCAGCAGCTTAGGGGGTTGGGAACAGGTAAGGGGAGGAGAGCAGTACTTC. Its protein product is CASSLGGWEQVRGGEQYF.

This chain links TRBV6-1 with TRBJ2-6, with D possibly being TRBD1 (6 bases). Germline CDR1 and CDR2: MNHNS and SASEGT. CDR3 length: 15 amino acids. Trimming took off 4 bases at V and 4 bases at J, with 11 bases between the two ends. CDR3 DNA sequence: TGTGCCAGCAGTGGAACAGGGTGGGGGGCCAACGTCCTGACTTTC. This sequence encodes CASSGTGWGANVLTF.

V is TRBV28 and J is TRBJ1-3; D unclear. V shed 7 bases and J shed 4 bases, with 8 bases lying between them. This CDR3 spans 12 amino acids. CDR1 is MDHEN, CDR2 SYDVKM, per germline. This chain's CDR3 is CASTEKGNTIYF. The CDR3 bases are TGTGCCAGCACGGAGAAGGGAAACACCATATATTTT.

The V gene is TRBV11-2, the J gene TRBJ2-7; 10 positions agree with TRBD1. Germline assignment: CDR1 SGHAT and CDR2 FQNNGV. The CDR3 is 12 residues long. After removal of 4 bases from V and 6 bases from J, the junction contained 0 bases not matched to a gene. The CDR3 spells CASSWTGGEQYF. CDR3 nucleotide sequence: TGTGCCAGCAGCTGGACAGGGGGCGAGCAGTACTTC.

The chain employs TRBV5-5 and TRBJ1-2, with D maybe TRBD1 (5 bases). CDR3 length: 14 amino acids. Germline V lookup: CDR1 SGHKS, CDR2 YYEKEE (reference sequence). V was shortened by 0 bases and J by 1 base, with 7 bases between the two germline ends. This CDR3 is CASSLGQSNYGYTF. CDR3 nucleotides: TGTGCCAGCAGCTTGGGACAGAGTAACTATGGCTACACCTTC.

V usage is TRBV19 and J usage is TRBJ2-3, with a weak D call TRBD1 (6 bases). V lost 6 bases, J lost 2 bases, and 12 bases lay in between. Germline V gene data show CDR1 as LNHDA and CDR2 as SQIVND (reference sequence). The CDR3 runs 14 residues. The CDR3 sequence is CASRARGFTDTQYF. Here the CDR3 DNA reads TGTGCCAGTAGGGCCAGGGGTTTCACAGATACGCAGTATTTT. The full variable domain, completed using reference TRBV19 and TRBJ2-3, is DGGITQSPKYLFRKEGQNVTLSCEQNLNHDAMYWYRQDPGQGLRLIYYSQIVNDFQKGDIAEGYSVSREKKESFPLTVTSAQKNPTAFYLCASRARGFTDTQYFGPGTRLTVL.

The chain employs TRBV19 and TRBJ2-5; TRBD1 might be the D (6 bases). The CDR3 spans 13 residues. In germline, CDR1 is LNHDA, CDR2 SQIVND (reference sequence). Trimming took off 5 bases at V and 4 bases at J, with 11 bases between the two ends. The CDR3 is CASSPSRGETQYF. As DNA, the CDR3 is TGTGCCAGTAGTCCAAGCAGGGGAGAGACCCAGTACTTC.

CDR3 sequence reads: CASSLLGTGGLSNYGYTF. CDR3 sequence (DNA): TGTGCCAGCAGTTTACTCGGGACAGGGGGCTTAAGTAACTATGGCTACACCTTC. This chain joins TRBV28 and TRBJ1-2, with TRBD1 matching over 12 bases. V lost 2 bases to trimming and J lost 1 base; unmatched junction nucleotides: 8. The CDR3 has 18 residues. Germline CDR1 reads MDHEN; CDR2 reads SYDVKM.

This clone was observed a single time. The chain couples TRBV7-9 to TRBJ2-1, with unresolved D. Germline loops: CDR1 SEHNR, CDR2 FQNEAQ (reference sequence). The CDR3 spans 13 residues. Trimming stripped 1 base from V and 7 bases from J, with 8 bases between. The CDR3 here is CASSLDHYNEQFF. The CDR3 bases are TGTGCCAGCAGCTTAGATCACTATAATGAGCAGTTCTTC. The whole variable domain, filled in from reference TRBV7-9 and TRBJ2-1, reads DTGVSQNPRHKITKRGQNVTFRCDPISEHNRLYWYRQTLGQGPEFLTYFQNEAQLEKSRLLSDRFSAERPKGSFSTLEIQRTEQGDSAMYLCASSLDHYNEQFFGPGTRLTVL.

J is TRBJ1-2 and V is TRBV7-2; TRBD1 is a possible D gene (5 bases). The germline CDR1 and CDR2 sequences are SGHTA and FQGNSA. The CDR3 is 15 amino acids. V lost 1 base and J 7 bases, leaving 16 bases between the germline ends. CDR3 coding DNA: TGTGCCAGCAGCTTAGGGTCGACAGTATTTGGTGGCTACACCTTC. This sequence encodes CASSLGSTVFGGYTF.

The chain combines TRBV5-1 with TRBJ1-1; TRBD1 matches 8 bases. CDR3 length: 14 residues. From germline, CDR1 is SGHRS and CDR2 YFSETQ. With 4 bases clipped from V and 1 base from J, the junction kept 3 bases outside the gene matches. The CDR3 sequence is CASSIGQGNTEAFF. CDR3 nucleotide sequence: TGCGCCAGCAGCATAGGACAGGGGAACACTGAAGCTTTCTTT.

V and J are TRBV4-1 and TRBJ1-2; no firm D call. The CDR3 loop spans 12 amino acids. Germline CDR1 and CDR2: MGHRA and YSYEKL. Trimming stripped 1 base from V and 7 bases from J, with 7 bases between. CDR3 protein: CASSQVYGGYTF. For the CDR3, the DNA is TGCGCCAGCAGCCAAGTTTACGGTGGCTACACCTTC.

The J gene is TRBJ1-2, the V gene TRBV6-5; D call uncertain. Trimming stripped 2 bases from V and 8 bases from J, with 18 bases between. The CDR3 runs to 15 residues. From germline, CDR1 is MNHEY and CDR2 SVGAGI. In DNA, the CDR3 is TGTGCCAGCAGTTACAACCGGGATCCCATCGGAGGCTACACCTTC. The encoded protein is CASSYNRDPIGGYTF.

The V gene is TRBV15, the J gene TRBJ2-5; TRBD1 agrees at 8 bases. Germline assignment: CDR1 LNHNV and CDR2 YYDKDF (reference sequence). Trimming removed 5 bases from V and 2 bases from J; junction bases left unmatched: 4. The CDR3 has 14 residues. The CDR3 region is CATSPWTGQETQYF. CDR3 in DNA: TGTGCCACCAGCCCCTGGACAGGGCAAGAGACCCAGTACTTC.

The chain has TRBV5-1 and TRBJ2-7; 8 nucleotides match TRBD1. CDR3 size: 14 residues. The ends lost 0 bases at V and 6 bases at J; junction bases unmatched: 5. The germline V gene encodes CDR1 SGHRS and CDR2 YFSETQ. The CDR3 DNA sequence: TGCGCCAGCAGCTTGGGAGGACAGGGTGGCGAGCAGTACTTC. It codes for CASSLGGQGGEQYF. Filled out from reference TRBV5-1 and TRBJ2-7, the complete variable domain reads KAGVTQTPRYLIKTRGQQVTLSCSPISGHRSVSWYQQTPGQGLQFLFEYFSETQRNKGNFPGRFSGRQFSNSRSEMNVSTLELGDSALYLCASSLGGQGGEQYFGPGTRLTVT.

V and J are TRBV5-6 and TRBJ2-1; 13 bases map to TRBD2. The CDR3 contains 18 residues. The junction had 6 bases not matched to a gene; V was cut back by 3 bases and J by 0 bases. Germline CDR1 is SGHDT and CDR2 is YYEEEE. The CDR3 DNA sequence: TGTGCCAGCAGCTCGGGACTAGCGGGACTAGGCTCCTACAATGAGCAGTTCTTC. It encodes CASSSGLAGLGSYNEQFF.

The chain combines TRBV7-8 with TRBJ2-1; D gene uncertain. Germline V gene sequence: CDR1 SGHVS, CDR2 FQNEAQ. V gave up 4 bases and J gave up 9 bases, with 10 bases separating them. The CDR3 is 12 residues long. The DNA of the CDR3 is TGTGCCAGCAGCTCCACAACACCTGAGCAGTTCTTC. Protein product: CASSSTTPEQFF.

The CDR3 sequence is CSVGAGGTYNEQFF. The CDR3 nucleotides read TGCAGCGTGGGAGCGGGGGGGACCTACAATGAGCAGTTCTTC. The chain joins TRBV29-1 to TRBJ2-1, with 10 bases aligning to TRBD2. With V trimmed by 6 bases and J by 2 bases, 4 bases remained unmatched. The CDR3 is 14 amino acids. Germline assignment: CDR1 SQVTM and CDR2 ANQGSEA.

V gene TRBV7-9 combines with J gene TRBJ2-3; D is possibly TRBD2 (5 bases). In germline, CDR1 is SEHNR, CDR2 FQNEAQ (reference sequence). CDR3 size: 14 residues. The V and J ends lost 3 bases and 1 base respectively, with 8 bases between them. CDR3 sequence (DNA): TGTGCCAGCAGCTTCATGGGAGGCACAGATACGCAGTATTTT. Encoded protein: CASSFMGGTDTQYF.

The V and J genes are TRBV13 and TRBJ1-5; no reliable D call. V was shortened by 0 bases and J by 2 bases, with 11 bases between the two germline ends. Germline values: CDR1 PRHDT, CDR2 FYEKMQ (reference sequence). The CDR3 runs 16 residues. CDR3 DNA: TGTGCCAGCAGCTTAGGACACGGGTCTGGCAATCAGCCCCAGCATTTT. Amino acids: CASSLGHGSGNQPQHF.

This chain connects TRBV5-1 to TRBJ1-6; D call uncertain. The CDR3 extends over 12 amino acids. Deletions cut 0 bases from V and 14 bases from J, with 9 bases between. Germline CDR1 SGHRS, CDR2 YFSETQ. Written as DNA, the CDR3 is TGCGCCAGCAGCTTGGAGAGCTCGACCCTCCACTTT. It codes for CASSLESSTLHF. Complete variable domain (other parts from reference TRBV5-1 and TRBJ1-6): KAGVTQTPRYLIKTRGQQVTLSCSPISGHRSVSWYQQTPGQGLQFLFEYFSETQRNKGNFPGRFSGRQFSNSRSEMNVSTLELGDSALYLCASSLESSTLHFGNGTRLTVT.